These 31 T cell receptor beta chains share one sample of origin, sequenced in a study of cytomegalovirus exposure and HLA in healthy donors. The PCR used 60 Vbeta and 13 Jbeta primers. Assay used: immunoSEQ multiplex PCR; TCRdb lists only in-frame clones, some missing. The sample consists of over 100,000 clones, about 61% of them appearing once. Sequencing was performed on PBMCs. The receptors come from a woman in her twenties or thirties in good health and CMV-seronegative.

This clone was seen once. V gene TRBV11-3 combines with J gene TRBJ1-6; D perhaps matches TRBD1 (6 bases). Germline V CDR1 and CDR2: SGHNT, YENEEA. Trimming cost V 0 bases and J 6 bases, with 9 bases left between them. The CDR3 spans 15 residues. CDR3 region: CASSLDTGPNSPLHF. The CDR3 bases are TGTGCCAGCAGCTTAGATACAGGGCCTAATTCACCCCTCCACTTT.

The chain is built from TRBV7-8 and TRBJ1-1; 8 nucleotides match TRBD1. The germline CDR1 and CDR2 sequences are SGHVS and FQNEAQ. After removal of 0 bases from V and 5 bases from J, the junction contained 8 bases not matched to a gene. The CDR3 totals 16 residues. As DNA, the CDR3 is TGTGCCAGCAGCTTAGCGCTACCAGGGGGCAAGACTGAAGCTTTCTTT. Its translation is CASSLALPGGKTEAFF.

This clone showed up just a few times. In DNA, the CDR3 is TGTGCCAGCTCGTACCACAGGGACACTGAAGCTTTCTTT. This sequence encodes CASSYHRDTEAFF. The chain is built from TRBV18 and TRBJ1-1; possibly TRBD1 for D (6 bases). The V gene's germline CDR1 is KGHSH and CDR2 LQKENI. V shed 6 bases and J shed 3 bases, with 11 bases lying between them. This CDR3 is 13 amino acids long.

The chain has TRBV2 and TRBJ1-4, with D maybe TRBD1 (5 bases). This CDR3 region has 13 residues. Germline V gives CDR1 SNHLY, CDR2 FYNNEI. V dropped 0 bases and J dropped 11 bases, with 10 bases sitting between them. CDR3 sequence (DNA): TGTGCCAGCAGTGAAGCGCTTCAGGGCAAACTGTTTTTT. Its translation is CASSEALQGKLFF.

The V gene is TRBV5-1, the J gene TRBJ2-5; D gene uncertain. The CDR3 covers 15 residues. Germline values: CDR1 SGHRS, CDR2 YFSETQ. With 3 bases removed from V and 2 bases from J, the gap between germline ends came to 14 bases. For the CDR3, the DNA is TGCGCCAGCAGCTCCCGCGGCCAACTTCAAGAGACCCAGTACTTC. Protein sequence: CASSSRGQLQETQYF.

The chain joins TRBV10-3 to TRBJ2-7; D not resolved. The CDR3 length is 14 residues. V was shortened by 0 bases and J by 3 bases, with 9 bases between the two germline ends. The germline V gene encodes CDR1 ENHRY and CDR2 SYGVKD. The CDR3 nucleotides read TGTGCCATCAGTGAGTCGAACAGTAACTACGAGCAGTACTTC. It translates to CAISESNSNYEQYF.

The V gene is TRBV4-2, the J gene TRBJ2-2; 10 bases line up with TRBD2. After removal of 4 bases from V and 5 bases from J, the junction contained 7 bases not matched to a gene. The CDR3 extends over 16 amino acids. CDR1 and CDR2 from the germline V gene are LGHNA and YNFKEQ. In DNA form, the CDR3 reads TGTGCCAGCAGCCCCCATAGCGGGAGGAGAACCGGGGAGCTGTTTTTT. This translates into CASSPHSGRRTGELFF.

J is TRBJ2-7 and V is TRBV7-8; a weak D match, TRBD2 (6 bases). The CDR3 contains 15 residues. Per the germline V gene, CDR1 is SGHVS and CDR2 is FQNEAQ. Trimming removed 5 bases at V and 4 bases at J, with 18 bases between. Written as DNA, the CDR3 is TGTGCCAGCAGCCCCGGGGGACCAAACTATTACGAGCAGTACTTC. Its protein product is CASSPGGPNYYEQYF.

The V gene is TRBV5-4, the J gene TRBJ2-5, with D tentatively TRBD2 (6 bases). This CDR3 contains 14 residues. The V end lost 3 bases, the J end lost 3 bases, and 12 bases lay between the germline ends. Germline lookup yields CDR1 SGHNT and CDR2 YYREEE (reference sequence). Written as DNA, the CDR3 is TGTGCCAGCAGCTCATACAGGAGGGAAGAGACCCAGTACTTC. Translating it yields CASSSYRREETQYF.

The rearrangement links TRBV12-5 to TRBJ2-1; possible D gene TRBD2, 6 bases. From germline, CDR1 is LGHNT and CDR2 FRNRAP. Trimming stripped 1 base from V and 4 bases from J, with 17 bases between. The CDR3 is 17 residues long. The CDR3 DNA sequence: TGTGCTAGTGGTTTGGACTTCGGGGCTAGCGAATACAATGAGCAGTTCTTC. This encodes CASGLDFGASEYNEQFF.

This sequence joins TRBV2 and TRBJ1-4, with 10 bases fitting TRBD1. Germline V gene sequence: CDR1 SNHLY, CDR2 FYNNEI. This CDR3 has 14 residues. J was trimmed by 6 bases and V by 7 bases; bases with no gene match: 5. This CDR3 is CASTSGTGDEKLFF. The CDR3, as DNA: TGTGCCAGCACCTCCGGGACAGGGGATGAAAAACTGTTTTTT.

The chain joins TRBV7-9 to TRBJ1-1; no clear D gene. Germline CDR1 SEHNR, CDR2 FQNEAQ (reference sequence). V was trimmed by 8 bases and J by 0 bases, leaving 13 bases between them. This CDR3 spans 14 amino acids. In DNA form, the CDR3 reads TGTGCCAGCGCATCGGGTTACATGAACACTGAAGCTTTCTTT. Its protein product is CASASGYMNTEAFF.

In nucleotides, the CDR3 is TGTGCCAGCAGAGGGACAGGGAGCACAGATACGCAGTATTTT. It encodes CASRGTGSTDTQYF. The rearrangement links TRBV2 to TRBJ2-3; 9 nucleotides agree with TRBD1. Germline values: CDR1 SNHLY, CDR2 FYNNEI. The CDR3 sequence is 14 residues long. Trimming took 6 bases from V and 0 from J; bases not matched to a gene: 1.

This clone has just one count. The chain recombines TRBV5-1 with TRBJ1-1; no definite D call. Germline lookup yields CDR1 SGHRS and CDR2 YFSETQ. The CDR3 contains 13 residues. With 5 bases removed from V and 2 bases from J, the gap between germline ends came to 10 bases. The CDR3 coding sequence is TGCGCCAGCAGTTCGGGATCCAACACTGAAGCTTTCTTT. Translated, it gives CASSSGSNTEAFF.

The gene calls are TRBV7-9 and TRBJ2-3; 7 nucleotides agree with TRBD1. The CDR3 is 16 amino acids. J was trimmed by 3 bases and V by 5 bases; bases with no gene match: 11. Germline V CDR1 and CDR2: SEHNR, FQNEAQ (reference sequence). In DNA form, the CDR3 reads TGTGCCAGCAGCCGAGACAGGGAGAGAAGTACAGATACGCAGTATTTT. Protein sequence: CASSRDRERSTDTQYF.

The CDR3 is CASSGQGLSGNTIYF. CDR3 DNA: TGTGCCAGCAGTGGACAGGGCCTCTCTGGAAACACCATATATTTT. This chain connects TRBV9 to TRBJ1-3, with 8 bases that match TRBD1. This CDR3 has 15 residues. Germline trimming cut 5 bases from V and 0 bases from J; bases unmatched to any gene: 4. Per germline, CDR1 SGDLS and CDR2 YYNGEE.

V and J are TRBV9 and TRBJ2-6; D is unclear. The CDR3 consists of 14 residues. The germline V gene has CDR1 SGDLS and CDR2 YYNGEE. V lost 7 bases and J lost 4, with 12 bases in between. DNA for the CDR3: TGTGCCAGCCAGTCCTCGAGGGGGGCCAACGTCCTGACTTTC. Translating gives CASQSSRGANVLTF.

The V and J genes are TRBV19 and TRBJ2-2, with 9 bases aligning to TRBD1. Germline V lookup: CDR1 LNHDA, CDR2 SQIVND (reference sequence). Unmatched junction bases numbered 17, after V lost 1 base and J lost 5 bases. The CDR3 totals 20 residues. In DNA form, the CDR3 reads TGTGCCAGTAGTATAGGCATGTCTCCATATCGTGGACAGGGGACCGGGGAGCTGTTTTTT. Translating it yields CASSIGMSPYRGQGTGELFF.

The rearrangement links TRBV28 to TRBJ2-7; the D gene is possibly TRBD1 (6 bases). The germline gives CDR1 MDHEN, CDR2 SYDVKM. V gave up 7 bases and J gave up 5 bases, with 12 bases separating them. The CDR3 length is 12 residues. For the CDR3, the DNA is TGTGCCAGCACAAGGACAGCCCACGAGCAGTACTTC. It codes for CASTRTAHEQYF.

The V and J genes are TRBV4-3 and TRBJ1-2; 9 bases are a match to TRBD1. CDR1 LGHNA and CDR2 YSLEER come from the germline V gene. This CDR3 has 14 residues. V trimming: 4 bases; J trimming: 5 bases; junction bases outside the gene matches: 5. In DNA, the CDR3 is TGCGCCAGCAGCCGACCGGGACAGGGTTATGGCTACACCTTC. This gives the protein CASSRPGQGYGYTF.

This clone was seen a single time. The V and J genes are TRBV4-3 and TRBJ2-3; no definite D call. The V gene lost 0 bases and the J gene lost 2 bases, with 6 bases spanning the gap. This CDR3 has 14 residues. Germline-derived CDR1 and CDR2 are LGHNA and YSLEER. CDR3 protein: CASSQDRVTDTQYF. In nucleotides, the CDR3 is TGCGCCAGCAGCCAAGATCGAGTCACAGATACGCAGTATTTT.

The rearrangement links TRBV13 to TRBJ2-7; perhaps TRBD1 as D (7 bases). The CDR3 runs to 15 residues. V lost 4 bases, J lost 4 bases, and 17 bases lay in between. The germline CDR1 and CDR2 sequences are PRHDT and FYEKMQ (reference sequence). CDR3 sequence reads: CASSSAGQPPYEQYF. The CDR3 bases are TGTGCCAGCAGCTCGGCGGGACAGCCTCCGTACGAGCAGTACTTC.

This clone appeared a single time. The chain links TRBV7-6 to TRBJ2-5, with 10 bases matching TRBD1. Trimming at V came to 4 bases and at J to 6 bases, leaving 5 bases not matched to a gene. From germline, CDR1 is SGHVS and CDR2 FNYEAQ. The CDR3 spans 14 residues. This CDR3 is CASSWGDRGKTQYF. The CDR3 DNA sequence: TGTGCCAGCAGCTGGGGGGACAGGGGAAAGACCCAGTACTTC.

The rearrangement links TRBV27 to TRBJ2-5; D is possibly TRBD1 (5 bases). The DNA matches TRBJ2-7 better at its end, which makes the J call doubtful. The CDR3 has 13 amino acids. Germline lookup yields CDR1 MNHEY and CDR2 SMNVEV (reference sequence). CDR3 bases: TGTGCCAGCAGTTCAGGGTCTTCCTACGAGCAGTACTTC. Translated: CASSSGSSYEQYF.

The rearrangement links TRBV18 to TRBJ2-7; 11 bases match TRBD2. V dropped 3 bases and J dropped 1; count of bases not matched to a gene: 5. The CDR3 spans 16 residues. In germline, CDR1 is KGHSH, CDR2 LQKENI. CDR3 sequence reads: CASSPLTSGTSYEQYF. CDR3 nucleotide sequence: TGTGCCAGCTCACCTTTGACTAGCGGGACTTCCTACGAGCAGTACTTC.

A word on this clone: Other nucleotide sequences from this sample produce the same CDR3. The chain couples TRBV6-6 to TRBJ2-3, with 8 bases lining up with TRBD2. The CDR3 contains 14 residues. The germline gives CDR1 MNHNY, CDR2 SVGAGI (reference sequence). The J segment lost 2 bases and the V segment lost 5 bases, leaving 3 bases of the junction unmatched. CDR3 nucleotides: TGTGCCAGCAGTAGCGGGGGCTCCACAGATACGCAGTATTTT. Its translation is CASSSGGSTDTQYF.

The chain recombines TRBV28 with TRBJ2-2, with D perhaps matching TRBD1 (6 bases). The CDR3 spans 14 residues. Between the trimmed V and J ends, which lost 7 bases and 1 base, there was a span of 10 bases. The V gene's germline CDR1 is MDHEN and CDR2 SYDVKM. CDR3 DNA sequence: TGTGCCAGCACCTCGACAGGGAACACCGGGGAGCTGTTTTTT. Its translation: CASTSTGNTGELFF. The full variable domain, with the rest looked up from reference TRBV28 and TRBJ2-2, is DVKVTQSSRYLVKRTGEKVFLECVQDMDHENMFWYRQDPGLGLRLIYFSYDVKMKEKGDIPEGYSVSREKKERFSLILESASTNQTSMYLCASTSTGNTGELFFGEGSRLTVL.

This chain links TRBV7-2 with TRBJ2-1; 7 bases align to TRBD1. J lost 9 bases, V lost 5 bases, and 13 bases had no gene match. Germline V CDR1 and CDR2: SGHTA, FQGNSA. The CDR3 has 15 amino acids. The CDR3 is CASSLTTGIRAEQFF. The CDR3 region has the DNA TGTGCCAGCAGCCTAACGACAGGGATTAGGGCTGAGCAGTTCTTC.

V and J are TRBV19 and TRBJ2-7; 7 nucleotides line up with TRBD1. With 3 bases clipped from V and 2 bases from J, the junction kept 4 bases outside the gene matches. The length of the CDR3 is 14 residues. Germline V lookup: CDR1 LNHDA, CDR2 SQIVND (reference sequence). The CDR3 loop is CASSMWQGAYEQYF. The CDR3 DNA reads TGTGCCAGTAGTATGTGGCAGGGGGCCTACGAGCAGTACTTC.

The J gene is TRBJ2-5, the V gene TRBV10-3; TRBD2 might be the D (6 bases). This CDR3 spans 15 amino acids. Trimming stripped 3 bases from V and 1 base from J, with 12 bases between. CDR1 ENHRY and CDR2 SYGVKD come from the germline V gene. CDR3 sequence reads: CAISDTMGGQETQYF. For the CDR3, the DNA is TGTGCCATCAGTGATACCATGGGGGGCCAAGAGACCCAGTACTTC.

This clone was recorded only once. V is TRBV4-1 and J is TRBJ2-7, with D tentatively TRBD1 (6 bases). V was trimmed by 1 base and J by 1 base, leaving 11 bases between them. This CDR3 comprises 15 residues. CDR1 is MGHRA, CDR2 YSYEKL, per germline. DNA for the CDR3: TGCGCCAGCAGCCAAGTGCCAGGGGCGTCCTACGAGCAGTACTTC. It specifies CASSQVPGASYEQYF.